The entry that follows covers one T cell receptor beta chain sequence. Its antigen is still unknown. Template switching (which added a universal primer site) was used, and cDNA carried unique molecular identifiers. TCRdb passed the 5' RACE reads through MiXCR, listing each CDR3 protein once. Of 550,000 to 800,000 distinct CDR3 sequences listed, just over 7% were seen once; the top ten hold roughly 1.6%. These data belong to a study of identical twins. Study results and caveats: Models underpredicted monozygotic twin sharing of out-of-frame TCR alpha. For cord blood, abundant beta clonotypes had fewer insertions, unlike memory repertoires, which showed none.

Trimming cost V 1 base and J 1 base; bases outside gene matches: 9. CDR3 size: 17 residues. Germline V gene lookup returns CDR1 MGHRA and CDR2 YSYEKL. These same data were also listed under a study on yellow fever vaccine responses in identical twins.

This chain connects TRBV4-1 to TRBJ1-1; TRBD1 aligns across 7 bases. This sequence was found in a woman under 30 in good health. The sample consisted of PBMCs. This CDR3 is CASSQGPERTGNTEAFF. The CDR3 bases are TGCGCCAGCAGCCAAGGCCCCGAACGGACAGGGAACACTGAAGCTTTCTTT.